This T cell receptor (beta chain) was captured by sequencing in a study of graft-versus-host responses after intestinal transplantation. Notes on the study in general: Recipient marrow contained GvH clones, some of which appeared first in ileum or blood.

CDR1 SGHTA and CDR2 FQGNSA come from the germline V gene. The CDR3 is 13 residues long. Trimming took 5 bases from V and 7 from J, leaving 12 bases between them. Notes on this clone: The antigen remains undetermined.

This table comes from immunoSEQ multiplex PCR, and its TCRdb copy is limited to in-frame clones, with some not included. Of about 130,000 clones listed, about 90% are singletons. Sequenced here: unstimulated CD4+ T cells sorted from spleen or lymph node cells, sampled before intestinal transplant. This TCR was recovered from a human donor who received an intestinal transplant. V gene TRBV7-2 combines with J gene TRBJ2-1, with D tentatively TRBD2 (6 bases). For the CDR3, the DNA is TGTGCCAGCAGCCCGGCGACTAGGAATGAGCAGTTCTTC. Encoded protein: CASSPATRNEQFF. Variable domain in full (rest from reference TRBV7-2 and TRBJ2-1): GAGVSQSPSNKVTEKGKDVELRCDPISGHTALYWYRQSLGQGLEFLIYFQGNSAPDKSGLPSDRFSAERTGGSVSTLTIQRTQQEDSAVYLCASSPATRNEQFFGPGTRLTVL.